This T cell receptor beta chain derives from a study of cytomegalovirus exposure and HLA in healthy donors. Germline CDR1 and CDR2: MDHEN and SYDVKM. CDR3 length equals 15 residues. V lost 6 bases, J lost 4 bases, and 9 bases stayed unmatched. In regard to this clone: What it binds is not known.

Study-wide findings and caveats: An Asian-associated ancestry cluster reportedly showed fewer N-insertions than the approximately 620-donor mean in a later analysis.

This PCR relied on a set of 60 Vbeta primers and 13 Jbeta primers. The table came from immunoSEQ multiplex PCR; TCRdb's copy has only in-frame clones and leaves some out. Of 75,000 to 100,000 clones listed, around 79% were seen once; the top ten hold 2.5% to 3.5%. The source is a female donor in good health and CMV-seropositive. This chain links TRBV28 with TRBJ2-7, with TRBD1 matching 10 bases. Sequenced sample: PBMCs. The CDR3 is CASRGAGTGAYEQYF. The CDR3 nucleotides read TGTGCCAGCAGGGGGGCGGGGACAGGGGCGTACGAGCAGTACTTC.